Described below is a single TCR beta chain sequence and its context. V was pared by 3 bases and J by 3 bases, with 5 bases between. CDR3 length: 13 residues. CDR1 and CDR2 (germline): SGHTA, FQGNSA. TCRdb's copy holds only in-frame clones and misses some; the assay was immunoSEQ multiplex PCR. The table includes roughly 300,000 clones, about 80% detected once. The data are from a study of blood T cell repertoires in COVID-19. This clonotype was obtained from a woman aged 50 to 65 who had recovered from COVID-19. The V gene is TRBV7-2, the J gene TRBJ1-4; D ambiguous. The source material was peripheral blood. This CDR3 reads CASSFQANEKLFF. The CDR3 DNA sequence: TGTGCCAGCAGCTTCCAGGCTAATGAAAAACTGTTTTTT.